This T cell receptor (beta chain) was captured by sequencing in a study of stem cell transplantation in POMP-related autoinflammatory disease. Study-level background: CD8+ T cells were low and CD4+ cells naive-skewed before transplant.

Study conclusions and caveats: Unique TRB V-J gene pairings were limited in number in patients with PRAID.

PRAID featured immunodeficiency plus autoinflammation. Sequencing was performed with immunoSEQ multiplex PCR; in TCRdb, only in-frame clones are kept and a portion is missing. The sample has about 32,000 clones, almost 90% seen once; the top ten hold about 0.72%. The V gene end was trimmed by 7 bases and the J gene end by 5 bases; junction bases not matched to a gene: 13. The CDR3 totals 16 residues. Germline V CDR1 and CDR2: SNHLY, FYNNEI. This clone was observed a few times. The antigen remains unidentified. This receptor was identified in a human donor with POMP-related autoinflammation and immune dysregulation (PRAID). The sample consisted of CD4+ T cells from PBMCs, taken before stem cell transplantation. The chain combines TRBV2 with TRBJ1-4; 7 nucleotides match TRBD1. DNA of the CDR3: TGTGCCAGCACGGTACAGCTGGACAGGCGGAATGAAAAACTGTTTTTT. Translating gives CASTVQLDRRNEKLFF.